A selection of T cell receptor beta chains follows, all from one sample in a study of Tregs in tolerant kidney transplant recipients. Here immunoSEQ multiplex PCR was the method, and the copy in TCRdb shows in-frame clones only, minus some. The repertoire holds about 72,000 clones, with roughly 92% as singletons. Sequences were derived from CD8+ T cells from blood, sampled before the transplant. These receptors were taken from a human donor who received a combined kidney and bone marrow transplant. CDR3s include the opening cysteine and the closing phenylalanine or tryptophan. A D gene is named only where the DNA matches it firmly. Size is stated for part of the rows, as once, few or many counts, or as a class when the clone is expanded.

>NA|TRBJ1-2|TRBV5-4|NA|15
TGTGCCAGCAGCTTGTCCCAGGGTCCAATCTATGGCTACACCTTC
CASSLSQGPIYGYTF
>NA|TRBJ2-1|TRBV11-2|NA|12
TGTGCCAGCAGCCACATATCCCACGAGCAGTTCTTC
CASSHISHEQFF
>TRBD1|TRBJ2-5|TRBV6-6|NA|15
TGTGCCAGCAGTTACCGGGACAGGGGGCGAGAGACCCAGTACTTC
CASSYRDRGRETQYF
>TRBD2|TRBJ2-2|TRBV7-3|NA|15
TGTGCCAGCAGCGGGCTAGCGGGAGGTACCGGGGAGCTGTTTTTT
CASSGLAGGTGELFF
>NA|TRBJ2-7|TRBV7-9|NA|15
TGTGCCAGCAGCTTAGCAGCAGGAATATTCTACGAGCAGTACTTC
CASSLAAGIFYEQYF
>TRBD1|TRBJ1-5|TRBV4-3|NA|15
TGCGCCAGCAGCCAAGAGCGACAGGGTGATCAGCCCCAGCATTTT
CASSQERQGDQPQHF
>NA|TRBJ2-7|TRBV6-1|NA|13
TGTGCCAGTCGGCTGACAGGCTCCTACGAGCAGTACTTC
CASRLTGSYEQYF
>NA|TRBJ2-1|TRBV14|NA|15
TGTGCCAGCAGCCACTACCTGGTAGGGGGCAATGAGCAGTTCTTC
CASSHYLVGGNEQFF
>NA|TRBJ2-3|TRBV14|NA|12
TGTGCCAGCAGCCATTACACAGATACGCAGTATTTT
CASSHYTDTQYF
>NA|TRBJ2-1|TRBV7-3|NA|14
TGTGCCAGCAGCCGACACAAATCCTACAATGAGCAGTTCTTC
CASSRHKSYNEQFF
>TRBD2|TRBJ2-5|TRBV28|NA|15
TGTGCCAGCAGCCCCCCTAGCGGGGTTGAGGAGACCCAGTACTTC
CASSPPSGVEETQYF
>NA|TRBJ1-5|TRBV27|once|14
TGTGCCAGCAGTGCCCAGGGTACGAATCAGCCCCAGCATTTT
CASSAQGTNQPQHF
>NA|TRBJ2-2|TRBV5-1|NA|14
TGCGCCAGCAGCTTGGTGTCGGACACCGGGGAGCTGTTTTTT
CASSLVSDTGELFF
>NA|TRBJ2-7|TRBV4-1|NA|14
TGCGCCAGCAGCCTGGGGCCTAGCGACCTAGAACAGTACTTC
CASSLGPSDLEQYF
>TRBD1|TRBJ2-7|TRBV27|NA|14
TGTGCCAGCAGTTTGGGGGGACAGGGTAACGAGCAGTACTTC
CASSLGGQGNEQYF
>TRBD1|TRBJ1-2|TRBV4-1|once|13
TGCGCCAGCAGCCCGGGACAGAACTATGGCTACACCTTC
CASSPGQNYGYTF
>TRBD2|TRBJ2-1|TRBV14|NA|14
TGTGCCAGCAGCCCGGGACTAGGGGCAAATGAGCAGTTCTTC
CASSPGLGANEQFF
>TRBD1|TRBJ2-1|TRBV18|NA|14
TGTGCCAGCTCTGGACAGGGGGCTCGCAATGAGCAGTTCTTC
CASSGQGARNEQFF
>NA|TRBJ2-1|TRBV19|once|16
TGTGCCAGTAGTATAGATCAGGAAAGACCTTCGAATGAGCAGTTCTTC
CASSIDQERPSNEQFF
>NA|TRBJ1-2|TRBV27|NA|14
TGTGCCAGCAGTTTTGCGGTTTTAGGCTATGGCTACACCTTC
CASSFAVLGYGYTF
>TRBD1|TRBJ2-3|TRBV5-6|NA|16
TGTGCCAGCAGTTTGACCCCGGGACAGAGCACAGATACGCAGTATTTT
CASSLTPGQSTDTQYF
>TRBD1|TRBJ2-3|TRBV2|NA|16
TGTGCCAGCAGAAACTGGGACAGGTCCCGGACAGATACGCAGTATTTT
CASRNWDRSRTDTQYF
>NA|TRBJ2-1|TRBV5-4|NA|16
TGTGCCAGCAGCGGAAGGAGCGGAAGCTCCTACAATGAGCAGTTCTTC
CASSGRSGSSYNEQFF
>NA|TRBJ2-7|TRBV4-2|NA|13
TGTGCCAGCAGCCAAGGGCCGACCTACGAGCAGTACTTC
CASSQGPTYEQYF
>NA|TRBJ1-1|TRBV28|NA|13
TGTGCCAGCAGTTACAGCATGAACACTGAAGCTTTCTTT
CASSYSMNTEAFF
>TRBD1|TRBJ1-4|TRBV13|NA|15
TGTGCCAGCAGCCCAGCCGGGACAGGGGGTGAAAAACTGTTTTTT
CASSPAGTGGEKLFF
>TRBD2|TRBJ2-5|TRBV7-6|NA|14
TGTGCCAGCAGCTTAAGCGGGAGGGTGGAGACCCAGTACTTC
CASSLSGRVETQYF
>TRBD2|TRBJ2-7|TRBV11-2|NA|14
TGTGCCAGCAGCTTAGGAAGCGGGAAAGGGGAACAGTACTTC
CASSLGSGKGEQYF
>TRBD1|TRBJ1-1|TRBV19|NA|14
TGTGCCAGTAGTGCGACAGGGGGGAGCACTGAAGCTTTCTTT
CASSATGGSTEAFF
>TRBD1|TRBJ1-2|TRBV13|NA|13
TGTGCCAGCAGCCAGGGACAGGGGGATGGCTACACCTTC
CASSQGQGDGYTF
>NA|TRBJ2-7|TRBV7-6|NA|16
TGTGCCAGCAGCTTAAACCCGACGGGGGGCGGGTACGAGCAGTACTTC
CASSLNPTGGGYEQYF
>TRBD2|TRBJ2-7|TRBV5-1|NA|12
TGCGCCAGCAGCATCGGGGGGTATGAGCAGTACTTC
CASSIGGYEQYF
>TRBD1|TRBJ1-2|TRBV19|NA|15
TGTGCCAGTAGTGTGCCGGGACAGGCCTTTTATGGCTACACCTTC
CASSVPGQAFYGYTF
>NA|TRBJ2-7|TRBV18|NA|14
TGTGCCAGCCGAGGGGACGGGAGCCCCAACGAGCAGTACTTC
CASRGDGSPNEQYF
>TRBD1|TRBJ2-7|TRBV9|NA|15
TGTGCCAGCAGCGTAGAAGGGACAGGGAGGTACGAGCAGTACTTC
CASSVEGTGRYEQYF
>NA|TRBJ2-2|TRBV4-3|NA|18
TGCGCCAGCAGTCACCCCAAATTCTTCAGCGGCCACACCGGGGAGCTGTTTTTT
CASSHPKFFSGHTGELFF